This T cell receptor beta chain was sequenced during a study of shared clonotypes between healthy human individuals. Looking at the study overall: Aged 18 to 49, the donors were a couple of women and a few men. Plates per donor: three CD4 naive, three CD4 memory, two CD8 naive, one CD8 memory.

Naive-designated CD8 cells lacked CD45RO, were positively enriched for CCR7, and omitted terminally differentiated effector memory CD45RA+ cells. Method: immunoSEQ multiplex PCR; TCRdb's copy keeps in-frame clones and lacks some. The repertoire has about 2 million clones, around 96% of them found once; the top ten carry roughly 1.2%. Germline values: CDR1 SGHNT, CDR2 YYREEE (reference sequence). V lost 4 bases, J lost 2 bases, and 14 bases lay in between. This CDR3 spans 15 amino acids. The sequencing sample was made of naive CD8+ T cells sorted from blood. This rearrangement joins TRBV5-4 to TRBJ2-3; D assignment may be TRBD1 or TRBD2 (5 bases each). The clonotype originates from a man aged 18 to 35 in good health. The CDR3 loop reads CASSPGTFFTDTQYF. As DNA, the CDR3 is TGTGCCAGCAGCCCCGGGACCTTCTTCACAGATACGCAGTATTTT. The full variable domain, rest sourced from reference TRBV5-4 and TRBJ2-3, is ETGVTQSPTHLIKTRGQQVTLRCSSQSGHNTVSWYQQALGQGPQFIFQYYREEENGRGNFPPRFSGLQFPNYSSELNVNALELDDSALYLCASSPGTFFTDTQYFGPGTRLTVL.